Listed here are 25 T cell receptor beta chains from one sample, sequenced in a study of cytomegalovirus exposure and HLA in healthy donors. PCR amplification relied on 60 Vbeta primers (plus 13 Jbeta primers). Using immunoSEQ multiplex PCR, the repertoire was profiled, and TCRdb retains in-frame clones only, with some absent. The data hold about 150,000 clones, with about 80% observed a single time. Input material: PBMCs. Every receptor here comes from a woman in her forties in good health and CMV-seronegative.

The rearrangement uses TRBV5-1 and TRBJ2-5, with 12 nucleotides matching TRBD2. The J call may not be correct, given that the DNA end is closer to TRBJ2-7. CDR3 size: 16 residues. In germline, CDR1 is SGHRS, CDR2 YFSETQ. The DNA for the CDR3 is TGCGCCAGCAGCTATCGGACTAGCGGGATAGGTTACGAGCAGTACTTC. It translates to CASSYRTSGIGYEQYF.

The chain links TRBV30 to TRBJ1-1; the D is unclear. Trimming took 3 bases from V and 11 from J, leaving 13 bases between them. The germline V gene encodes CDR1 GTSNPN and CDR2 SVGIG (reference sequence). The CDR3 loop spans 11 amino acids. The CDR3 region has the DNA TGTGCCTGGAGGTGGAGCTTGAGCGCTTTCTTT. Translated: CAWRWSLSAFF.

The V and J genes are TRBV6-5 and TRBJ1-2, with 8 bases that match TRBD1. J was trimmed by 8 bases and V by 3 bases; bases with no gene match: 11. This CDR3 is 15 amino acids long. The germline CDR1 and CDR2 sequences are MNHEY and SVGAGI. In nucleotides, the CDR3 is TGTGCCAGCAGTTATTTTGAGGGACAGGATGGGGGCTACACCTTC. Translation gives CASSYFEGQDGGYTF.

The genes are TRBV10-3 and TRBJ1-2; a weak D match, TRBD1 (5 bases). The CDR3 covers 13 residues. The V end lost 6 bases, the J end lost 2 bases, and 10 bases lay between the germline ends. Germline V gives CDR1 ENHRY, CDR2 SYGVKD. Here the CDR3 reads CAISGGTNYGYTF. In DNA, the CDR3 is TGTGCCATCAGCGGAGGGACCAACTATGGCTACACCTTC.

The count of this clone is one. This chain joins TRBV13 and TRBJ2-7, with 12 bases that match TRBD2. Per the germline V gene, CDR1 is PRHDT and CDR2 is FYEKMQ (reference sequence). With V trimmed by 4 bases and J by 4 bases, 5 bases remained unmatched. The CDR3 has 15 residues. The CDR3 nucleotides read TGTGCCAGCAGCTCCGGGACTAGCGGGTATTACGAGCAGTACTTC. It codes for CASSSGTSGYYEQYF.

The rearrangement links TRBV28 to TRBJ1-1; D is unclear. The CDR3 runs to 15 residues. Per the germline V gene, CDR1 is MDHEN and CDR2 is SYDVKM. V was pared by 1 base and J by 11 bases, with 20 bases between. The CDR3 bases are TGTGCCAGCAGTTTATTTCGTTCGAGTTCCAGGTCGGCTTTCTTT. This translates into CASSLFRSSSRSAFF. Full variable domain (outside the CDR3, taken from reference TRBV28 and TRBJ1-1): DVKVTQSSRYLVKRTGEKVFLECVQDMDHENMFWYRQDPGLGLRLIYFSYDVKMKEKGDIPEGYSVSREKKERFSLILESASTNQTSMYLCASSLFRSSSRSAFFGQGTRLTVV.

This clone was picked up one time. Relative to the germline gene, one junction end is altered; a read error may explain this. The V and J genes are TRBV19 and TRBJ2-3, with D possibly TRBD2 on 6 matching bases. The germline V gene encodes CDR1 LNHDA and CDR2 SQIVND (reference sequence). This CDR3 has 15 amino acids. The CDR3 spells CANSGGPGVGDTQYF. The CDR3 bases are TGTGCCAATAGTGGGGGACCGGGAGTAGGGGATACGCAGTATTTT.

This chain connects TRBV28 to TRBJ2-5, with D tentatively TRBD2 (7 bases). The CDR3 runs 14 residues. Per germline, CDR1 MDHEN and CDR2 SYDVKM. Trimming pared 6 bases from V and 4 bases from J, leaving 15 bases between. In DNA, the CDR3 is TGTGCCAGCAGGGGAGGGGGAAGGGTAGAGACCCAGTACTTC. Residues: CASRGGGRVETQYF.

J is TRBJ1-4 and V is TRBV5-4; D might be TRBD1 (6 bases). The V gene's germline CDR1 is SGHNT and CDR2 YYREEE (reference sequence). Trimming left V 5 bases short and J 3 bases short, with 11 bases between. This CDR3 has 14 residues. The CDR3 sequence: CASSPQGSNEKLFF. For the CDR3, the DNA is TGTGCCAGCAGTCCACAGGGTTCTAATGAAAAACTGTTTTTT.

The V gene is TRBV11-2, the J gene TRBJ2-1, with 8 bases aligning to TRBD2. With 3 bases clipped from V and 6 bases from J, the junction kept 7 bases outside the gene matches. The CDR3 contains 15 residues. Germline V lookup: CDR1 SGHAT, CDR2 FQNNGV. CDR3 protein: CASSLGLVGVNEQFF. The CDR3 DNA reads TGTGCCAGCAGCTTGGGACTAGTAGGGGTCAATGAGCAGTTCTTC.

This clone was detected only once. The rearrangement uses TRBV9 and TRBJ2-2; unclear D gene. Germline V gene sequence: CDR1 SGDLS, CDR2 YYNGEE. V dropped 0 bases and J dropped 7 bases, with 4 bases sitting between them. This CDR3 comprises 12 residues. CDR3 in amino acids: CASSVVNGELFF. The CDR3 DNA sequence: TGTGCCAGCAGCGTAGTAAACGGGGAGCTGTTTTTT.

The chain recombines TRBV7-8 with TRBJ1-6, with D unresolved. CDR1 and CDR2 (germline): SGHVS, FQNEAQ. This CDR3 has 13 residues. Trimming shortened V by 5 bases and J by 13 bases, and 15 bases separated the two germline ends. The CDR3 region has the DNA TGTGCCAGCAGCCGTGAGGTACGGCGGCCCCTCCACTTT. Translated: CASSREVRRPLHF.

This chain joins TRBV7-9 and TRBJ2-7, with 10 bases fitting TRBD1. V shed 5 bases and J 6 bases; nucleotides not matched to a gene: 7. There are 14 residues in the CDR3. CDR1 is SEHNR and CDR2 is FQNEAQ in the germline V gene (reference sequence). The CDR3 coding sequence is TGTGCCAGCAGCGCGGGACAGGGGTCGGGCGAGCAGTACTTC. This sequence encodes CASSAGQGSGEQYF.

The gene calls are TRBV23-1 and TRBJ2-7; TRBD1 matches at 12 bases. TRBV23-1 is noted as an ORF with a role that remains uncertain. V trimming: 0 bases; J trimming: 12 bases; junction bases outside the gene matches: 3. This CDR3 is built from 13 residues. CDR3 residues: CASSQSGTGGAYF. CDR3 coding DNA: TGCGCCAGCAGTCAATCGGGGACAGGGGGCGCGTACTTC.

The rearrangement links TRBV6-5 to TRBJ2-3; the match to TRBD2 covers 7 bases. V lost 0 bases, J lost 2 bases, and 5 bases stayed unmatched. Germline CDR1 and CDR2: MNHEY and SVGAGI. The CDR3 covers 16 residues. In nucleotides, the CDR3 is TGTGCCAGCAGTTACTCGGAGGGAGGGCCCACAGATACGCAGTATTTT. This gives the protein CASSYSEGGPTDTQYF.

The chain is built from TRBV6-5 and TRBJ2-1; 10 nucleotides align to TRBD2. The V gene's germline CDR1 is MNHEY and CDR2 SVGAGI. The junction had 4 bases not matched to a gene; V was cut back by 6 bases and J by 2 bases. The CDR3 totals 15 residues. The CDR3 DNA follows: TGTGCCAGCAGGACCACTAGCGGGACCTACAATGAGCAGTTCTTC. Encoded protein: CASRTTSGTYNEQFF.

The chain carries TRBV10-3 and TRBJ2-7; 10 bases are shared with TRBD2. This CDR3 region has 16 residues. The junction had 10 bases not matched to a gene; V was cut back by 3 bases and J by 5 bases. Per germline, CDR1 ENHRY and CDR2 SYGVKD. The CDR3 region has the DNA TGTGCCATCAGTGACAGGCTAGCGGGAGTACGCGACGAGCAGTACTTC. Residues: CAISDRLAGVRDEQYF.

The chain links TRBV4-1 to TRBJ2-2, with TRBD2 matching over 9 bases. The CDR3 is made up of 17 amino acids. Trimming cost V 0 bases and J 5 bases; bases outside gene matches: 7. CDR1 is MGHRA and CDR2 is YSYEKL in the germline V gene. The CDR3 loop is CASSQEGSGRPTGELFF. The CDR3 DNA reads TGCGCCAGCAGCCAAGAAGGGAGCGGGAGGCCAACCGGGGAGCTGTTTTTT.

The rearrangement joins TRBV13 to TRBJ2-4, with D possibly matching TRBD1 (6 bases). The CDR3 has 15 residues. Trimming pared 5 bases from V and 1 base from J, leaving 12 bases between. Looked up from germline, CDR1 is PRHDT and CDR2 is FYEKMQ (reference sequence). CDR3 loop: CASSRMGAAKNIQYF. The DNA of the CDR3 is TGTGCCAGCAGCCGCATGGGGGCTGCCAAAAACATTCAGTACTTC.

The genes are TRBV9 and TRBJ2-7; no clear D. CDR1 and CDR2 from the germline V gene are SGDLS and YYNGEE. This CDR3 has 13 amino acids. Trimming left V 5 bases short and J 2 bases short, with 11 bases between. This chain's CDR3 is CASSKRQPYEQYF. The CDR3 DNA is TGTGCCAGCAGTAAGCGCCAACCCTACGAGCAGTACTTC.

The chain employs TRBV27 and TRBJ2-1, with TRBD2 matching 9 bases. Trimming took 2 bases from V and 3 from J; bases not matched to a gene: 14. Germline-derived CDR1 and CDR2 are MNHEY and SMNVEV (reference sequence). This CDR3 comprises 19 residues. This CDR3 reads CASSLRRGLARTNYNEQFF. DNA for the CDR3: TGTGCCAGCAGTTTACGGCGAGGACTAGCGAGGACCAACTACAATGAGCAGTTCTTC.

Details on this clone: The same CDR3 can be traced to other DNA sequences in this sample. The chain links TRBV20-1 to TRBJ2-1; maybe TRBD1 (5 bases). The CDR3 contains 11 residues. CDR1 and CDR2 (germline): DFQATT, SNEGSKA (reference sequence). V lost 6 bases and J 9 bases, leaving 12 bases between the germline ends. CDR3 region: CSARLDSEQFF. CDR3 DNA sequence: TGCAGTGCCCGATTAGACAGTGAGCAGTTCTTC.

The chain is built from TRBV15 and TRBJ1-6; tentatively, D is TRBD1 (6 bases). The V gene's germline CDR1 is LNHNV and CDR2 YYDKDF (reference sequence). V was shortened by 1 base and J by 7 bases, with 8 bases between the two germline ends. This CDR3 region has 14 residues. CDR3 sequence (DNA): TGTGCCACCAGCAGAGTACAGGGCAATTCACCCCTCCACTTT. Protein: CATSRVQGNSPLHF.

CDR3 sequence reads: CASSVVLGLGTEAFF. Here the CDR3 DNA reads TGTGCCAGCAGCGTAGTTCTGGGGCTTGGGACTGAAGCTTTCTTT. The chain employs TRBV9 and TRBJ1-1, with D possibly matching TRBD1 (5 bases). Germline V gives CDR1 SGDLS, CDR2 YYNGEE. V lost 0 bases and J lost 5, with 14 bases in between. The CDR3 is 15 residues long.

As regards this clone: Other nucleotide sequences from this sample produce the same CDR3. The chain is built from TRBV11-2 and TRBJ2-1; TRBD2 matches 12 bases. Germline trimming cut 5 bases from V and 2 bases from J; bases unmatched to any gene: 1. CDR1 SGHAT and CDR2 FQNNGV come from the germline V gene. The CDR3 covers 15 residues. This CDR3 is CASSASGGAYNEQFF. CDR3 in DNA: TGTGCCAGCAGCGCTAGCGGGGGGGCCTACAATGAGCAGTTCTTC.